These 25 T cell receptor beta chains were sequenced from one sample in a study of cytomegalovirus exposure and HLA in healthy donors. The protocol was immunoSEQ multiplex PCR, while the TCRdb copy is restricted to in-frame clones and leaves out a portion. The table shows around 200,000 clones, with about 81% occurring only once. Specimen: PBMCs. These receptors were obtained from a woman in her 30s in good health and CMV-seronegative.

CDR3 sequence (DNA): TGTGCCAGCAGCCCGCGGCAGGGGGGCTTCTATGGCTACACCTTC. It translates to CASSPRQGGFYGYTF. The chain combines TRBV6-6 with TRBJ1-2; TRBD1 matches 7 bases. CDR3 size: 15 residues. Germline loops: CDR1 MNHNY, CDR2 SVGAGI (reference sequence). Trimming took 6 bases from V and 4 from J; bases not matched to a gene: 11.

The chain is built from TRBV5-1 and TRBJ1-4, with TRBD1 matching over 10 bases. V lost 7 bases and J lost 8; bases outside the gene matches: 8. In germline, CDR1 is SGHRS, CDR2 YFSETQ. The CDR3 is 14 amino acids. Written as DNA, the CDR3 is TGCGCCAGCGGGACCGGGACAGGGGTCGAAAAACTGTTTTTT. Amino acids: CASGTGTGVEKLFF.

The chain recombines TRBV7-9 with TRBJ1-3; 9 bases fit TRBD1. V gave up 4 bases and J gave up 3 bases; unmatched junction bases: 4. CDR1 is SEHNR and CDR2 is FQNEAQ in the germline V gene (reference sequence). The CDR3 is made up of 15 amino acids. CDR3 nucleotide sequence: TGTGCCAGCAGCTCCGGGACAGGGCTTGGAAACACCATATATTTT. Amino acid sequence: CASSSGTGLGNTIYF.

The gene calls are TRBV18 and TRBJ2-1; TRBD2 aligns across 13 bases. CDR3 size: 18 residues. The V and J ends lost 2 bases and 9 bases, in that order; junction bases with no gene match: 13. Germline-derived CDR1 and CDR2 are KGHSH and LQKENI. As DNA, the CDR3 is TGTGCCAGCTCACCAAGACAAAGACTAGCGGGAGGAGGCCGTGAGCAGTTCTTC. Translation: CASSPRQRLAGGGREQFF.

The V gene is TRBV7-6, the J gene TRBJ2-3; 8 bases are a match to TRBD2. Germline lookup yields CDR1 SGHVS and CDR2 FNYEAQ. Trimming at V came to 4 bases and at J to 7 bases, leaving 1 base not matched to a gene. This CDR3 is built from 12 residues. The CDR3: CASSSSGYTQYF. Here the CDR3 DNA reads TGTGCCAGCAGCTCTAGCGGGTATACGCAGTATTTT.

This clone turned up a few times. The J gene is TRBJ1-1, the V gene TRBV10-1; 7 bases are a match to TRBD1. V lost 2 bases, J lost 11 bases, and 5 bases stayed unmatched. This CDR3 is 12 amino acids long. Germline V gene sequence: CDR1 WNHNN, CDR2 SYGVQD (reference sequence). The CDR3 here is CASSEPTGMAFF. The CDR3, as DNA: TGCGCCAGCAGTGAGCCGACAGGGATGGCTTTCTTT.

As for this clone: Sequence at one end of the junction differs from germline and may be a read error. The rearrangement uses TRBV2 and TRBJ1-6, with D possibly matching TRBD1 (5 bases). CDR1 and CDR2 from the germline V gene are SNHLY and FYNNEI. The CDR3 loop spans 14 amino acids. CDR3 coding DNA: TGTGCCAGCAGGGAAGACAGTTCAAATTCACCCCTCCACTTT. Its protein product is CASREDSSNSPLHF.

V is TRBV19 and J is TRBJ1-2; 9 bases fit TRBD1. V was clipped by 6 bases and J by 7 bases; unmatched bases: 6. CDR1 and CDR2 (germline): LNHDA, SQIVND (reference sequence). This CDR3 has 13 residues. CDR3 sequence (DNA): TGTGCCAGTAGCCTGGGACAGGGTCGTGGCTACACCTTC. Its translation: CASSLGQGRGYTF. The whole variable domain, remainder taken from reference TRBV19 and TRBJ1-2, is DGGITQSPKYLFRKEGQNVTLSCEQNLNHDAMYWYRQDPGQGLRLIYYSQIVNDFQKGDIAEGYSVSREKKESFPLTVTSAQKNPTAFYLCASSLGQGRGYTFGSGTRLTVV.

This chain links TRBV12-5 with TRBJ1-1, with 9 bases matching TRBD1. With 6 bases clipped from V and 1 base from J, the junction kept 6 bases outside the gene matches. This CDR3 spans 15 amino acids. The germline gives CDR1 LGHNT, CDR2 FRNRAP. The chain's CDR3 is CASGRDRGGNTEAFF. The CDR3 DNA follows: TGTGCTAGTGGCCGCGACAGGGGGGGGAACACTGAAGCTTTCTTT.

This chain connects TRBV6-6 to TRBJ2-7; possible D gene TRBD2, 6 bases. The V end was cut by 6 bases, the J end by 3 bases, with 9 bases between. CDR3 length: 12 amino acids. Germline V gene data show CDR1 as MNHNY and CDR2 as SVGAGI (reference sequence). The CDR3, as DNA: TGTGCCAGCAGCGGGACTTTCTACGAGCAGTACTTC. The encoded protein is CASSGTFYEQYF.

The rearrangement links TRBV6-1 to TRBJ2-2; a weak D match, TRBD1 (5 bases). The CDR3 consists of 15 residues. Germline CDR1 and CDR2: MNHNS and SASEGT. The ends were cut back, 4 bases at V and 3 bases at J, with 12 bases in the middle. CDR3 in amino acids: CASSGSAGYTGELFF. In DNA, the CDR3 is TGTGCCAGCAGTGGGTCAGCAGGGTACACCGGGGAGCTGTTTTTT.

The V and J genes are TRBV10-3 and TRBJ2-2; TRBD2 matches 9 bases. This CDR3 contains 16 residues. The germline V gene encodes CDR1 ENHRY and CDR2 SYGVKD. The junction had 8 bases not matched to a gene; V was cut back by 3 bases and J by 6 bases. In nucleotides, the CDR3 is TGTGCCATCAGTGAAGGAACTAGCGGGCTTTCCGGGGAGCTGTTTTTT. Translation: CAISEGTSGLSGELFF.

The chain joins TRBV4-2 to TRBJ2-7; 9 bases fit TRBD1. The CDR3 runs 14 residues. The germline V gene encodes CDR1 LGHNA and CDR2 YNFKEQ. The V and J ends lost 4 bases and 4 bases, in that order; junction bases with no gene match: 5. CDR3 sequence (DNA): TGTGCCAGCAGCCCGACAGGGGGTGGGTACGAGCAGTACTTC. Translated: CASSPTGGGYEQYF.

V is TRBV30 and J is TRBJ2-2, with 9 bases identical to TRBD1. After removal of 5 bases from V and 4 bases from J, the junction contained 5 bases not matched to a gene. The CDR3 contains 14 residues. Germline assignment: CDR1 GTSNPN and CDR2 SVGIG (reference sequence). The CDR3 reads CAWSTGGSTGELFF. In DNA form, the CDR3 reads TGTGCCTGGTCTACAGGGGGCAGCACCGGGGAGCTGTTTTTT.

The genes are TRBV6-1 and TRBJ2-1; D remains unclear. The germline V gene has CDR1 MNHNS and CDR2 SASEGT. Trimming shortened V by 0 bases and J by 1 base, and 7 bases separated the two germline ends. The CDR3 is 15 residues long. CDR3 protein: CASSEATGSYNEQFF. The CDR3 DNA reads TGTGCCAGCAGTGAAGCCACCGGTTCCTACAATGAGCAGTTCTTC.

V gene TRBV2 combines with J gene TRBJ2-2; 7 bases are shared with TRBD1. With 6 bases clipped from V and 7 bases from J, the junction kept 8 bases outside the gene matches. Germline CDR1 reads SNHLY; CDR2 reads FYNNEI. The CDR3 contains 14 residues. The CDR3 DNA reads as TGTGCCAGCAGGCGACAGGGAACAAACGGGGAGCTGTTTTTT. Translation: CASRRQGTNGELFF.

The chain recombines TRBV7-9 with TRBJ2-2; D is unclear. V was pared by 5 bases and J by 3 bases, with 10 bases between. From germline, CDR1 is SEHNR and CDR2 FQNEAQ (reference sequence). The CDR3 covers 14 residues. The CDR3 is CASSPIPHTGELFF. Here the CDR3 DNA reads TGTGCCAGCAGCCCTATTCCACACACCGGGGAGCTGTTTTTT.

V and J are TRBV7-2 and TRBJ1-5; 10 bases fit TRBD1. This CDR3 is 15 amino acids long. V gave up 1 base and J gave up 5 bases; unmatched junction bases: 2. Germline values: CDR1 SGHTA, CDR2 FQGNSA. CDR3 coding DNA: TGTGCCAGCAGCTTAGGGGGACAGGGGCATCAGCCCCAGCATTTT. Its protein is CASSLGGQGHQPQHF. The entire variable domain, with the rest obtained from reference TRBV7-2 and TRBJ1-5, is as follows: GAGVSQSPSNKVTEKGKDVELRCDPISGHTALYWYRQSLGQGLEFLIYFQGNSAPDKSGLPSDRFSAERTGGSVSTLTIQRTQQEDSAVYLCASSLGGQGHQPQHFGDGTRLSIL.

This sequence joins TRBV18 and TRBJ2-1, with TRBD2 identical over 12 bases. V lost 3 bases, J lost 8 bases, and 8 bases stayed unmatched. The V gene's germline CDR1 is KGHSH and CDR2 LQKENI. This CDR3 spans 16 amino acids. The CDR3 region has the DNA TGTGCCAGCTCACCGGCCCGGACTAGCGGGGCCGATGAGCAGTTCTTC. Encoded protein: CASSPARTSGADEQFF.

The V gene is TRBV27, the J gene TRBJ1-1; the D gene is possibly TRBD1 (5 bases). The CDR3 is 15 residues long. Germline CDR1 and CDR2: MNHEY and SMNVEV (reference sequence). Trimming removed 9 bases at V and 8 bases at J, with 25 bases between. This chain's CDR3 is CARAVEGPQRWEAFF. DNA of the CDR3: TGTGCCAGGGCCGTGGAGGGGCCCCAACGGTGGGAAGCTTTCTTT.

This clone was observed once. The CDR3 reads CASSLGPSGTPSAQYF. The DNA for the CDR3 is TGTGCCAGCAGCTTAGGTCCTAGCGGGACTCCGTCCGCCCAGTACTTC. The chain has TRBV7-2 and TRBJ2-5; 9 bases map to TRBD2. The ends lost 1 base at V and 9 bases at J; junction bases unmatched: 12. The CDR3 contains 16 residues. Germline loops: CDR1 SGHTA, CDR2 FQGNSA.

This chain connects TRBV7-9 to TRBJ2-1, with 12 bases aligning to TRBD2. The V segment lost 0 bases and the J segment 6 bases; nucleotides outside the gene matches: 6. CDR1 and CDR2 (germline): SEHNR, FQNEAQ (reference sequence). This CDR3 has 17 residues. The CDR3 coding sequence is TGTGCCAGCAGCTTAGCCCTCGGACTAGCGGGACCCAATGAGCAGTTCTTC. Its translation: CASSLALGLAGPNEQFF.

There are a few counts of this clone. This rearrangement joins TRBV29-1 to TRBJ2-7; D is perhaps TRBD1 (7 bases). Germline CDR1 SQVTM, CDR2 ANQGSEA. V lost 1 base to trimming and J lost 7 bases, with 14 bases between them. The CDR3 consists of 13 residues. CDR3 coding DNA: TGCAGCGTTGAAGGACAGGGAGGTGGAGAGCAGTACTTC. Translation gives CSVEGQGGGEQYF.

The J gene is TRBJ2-3, the V gene TRBV19; TRBD2 might be the D (5 bases). Germline lookup yields CDR1 LNHDA and CDR2 SQIVND (reference sequence). Trimming took 0 bases from V and 1 from J, leaving 14 bases between them. This CDR3 is built from 17 residues. As DNA, the CDR3 is TGTGCCAGTAGTATAGATAGCAGGAGTAGCGGCACAGATACGCAGTATTTT. This codes for CASSIDSRSSGTDTQYF.

This clone was seen only a few times. The chain uses TRBV6-5 and TRBJ1-2, with D possibly being TRBD1 (6 bases). Per germline, CDR1 MNHEY and CDR2 SVGAGI. Trimming pared 2 bases from V and 8 bases from J, leaving 12 bases between. The CDR3 covers 13 residues. As DNA, the CDR3 is TGTGCCAGCAGTTACCAACAGGGAAGGGGCTACACCTTC. It yields the protein CASSYQQGRGYTF.